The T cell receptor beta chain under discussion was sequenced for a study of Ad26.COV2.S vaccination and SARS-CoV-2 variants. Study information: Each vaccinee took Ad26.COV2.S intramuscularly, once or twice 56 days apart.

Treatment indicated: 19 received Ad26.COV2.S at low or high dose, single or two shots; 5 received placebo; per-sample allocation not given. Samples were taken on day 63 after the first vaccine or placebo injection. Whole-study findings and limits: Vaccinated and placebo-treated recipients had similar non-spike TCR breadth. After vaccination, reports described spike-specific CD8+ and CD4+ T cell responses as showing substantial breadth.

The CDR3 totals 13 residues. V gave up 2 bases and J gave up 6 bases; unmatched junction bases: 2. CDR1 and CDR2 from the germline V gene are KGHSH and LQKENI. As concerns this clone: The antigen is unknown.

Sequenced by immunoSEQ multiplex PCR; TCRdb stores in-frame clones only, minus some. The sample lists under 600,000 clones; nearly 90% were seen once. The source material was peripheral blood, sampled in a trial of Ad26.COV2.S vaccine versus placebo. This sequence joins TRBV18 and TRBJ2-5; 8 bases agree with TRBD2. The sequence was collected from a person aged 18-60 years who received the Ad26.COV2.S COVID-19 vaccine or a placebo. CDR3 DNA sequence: TGTGCCAGCTCACCATCGGGGGGGCAGACCCAGTACTTC. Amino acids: CASSPSGGQTQYF.